This T cell receptor beta chain was recorded in a study of PD-1 blockade in mismatch repair-deficient tumors. Study overall: Patients had 12 mismatch repair-deficient cancer types and were previously treated and progressing.

PCR or immunohistochemistry showed mismatch repair deficiency in every enrolled patient. Germline assignment: CDR1 SQVTM and CDR2 ANQGSEA. CDR3 length: 12 residues. Trimming shortened V by 6 bases and J by 4 bases, and 12 bases separated the two germline ends. Sequenced by immunoSEQ multiplex PCR; TCRdb stores in-frame clones only, minus some. The sample includes 100,000 or so clones, over 75% of them seen just once. This clone was seen more than once but under ten times. Its specificity is unknown. Overall study findings and caveats: Rapid post-treatment expansion, then contraction, generally preceding radiologic response, marked tumor-resident clones.

Sequenced material: peripheral blood, taken around 8 months after starting pembrolizumab. The origin of this receptor is an adult with mismatch repair-deficient cancer. J is TRBJ1-1 and V is TRBV29-1; possible D gene TRBD1, 5 bases. CDR3 sequence: CSVIRGGTEAFF. CDR3 sequence (DNA): TGCAGCGTCATTAGGGGAGGCACTGAAGCTTTCTTT.